A single sample gave rise to the 24 T cell receptor beta chains below, sequenced in a study of blood T cell repertoires in COVID-19. Sequenced by immunoSEQ multiplex PCR; TCRdb stores in-frame clones only, minus some. This sample has 400,000 to 500,000 clones; over 75% occur once, and the top ten carry less than 2%. Sequencing was performed on PBMCs or T cells enriched from blood (not recorded which). The origin of the receptors is a woman aged 40-49 years who had recovered from COVID-19.

J is TRBJ2-3 and V is TRBV29-1; no reliable D call. There are 11 residues in the CDR3. The germline V gene encodes CDR1 SQVTM and CDR2 ANQGSEA. V lost 2 bases and J lost 6, with 6 bases in between. Written as DNA, the CDR3 is TGCAGCGTTGAATCTCGGGATACGCAGTATTTT. It is translated as CSVESRDTQYF.

The gene calls are TRBV23-1 and TRBJ2-5; D might be TRBD1 (6 bases). TRBV23-1 belongs to the ORF category, with a function that is uncertain. V was pared by 2 bases and J by 2 bases, with 21 bases between. The CDR3 is made up of 18 amino acids. CDR3 nucleotide sequence: TGCGCCAGCAGTCAACTAAACAGGGATCTTTCGGGGCAAGAGACCCAGTACTTC. Protein: CASSQLNRDLSGQETQYF.

This chain joins TRBV9 and TRBJ1-4; no clear D. The germline V gene has CDR1 SGDLS and CDR2 YYNGEE. Trimming removed 2 bases at V and 5 bases at J, with 13 bases between. The CDR3 covers 15 residues. The DNA of the CDR3 is TGTGCCAGCAGCGTCACGAGGCACGGCAATGAAAAACTGTTTTTT. As protein: CASSVTRHGNEKLFF.

V is TRBV29-1 and J is TRBJ1-3; no reliable D call. The ends were cut back, 1 base at V and 3 bases at J, with 7 bases in the middle. The CDR3 length is 13 residues. Looked up from germline, CDR1 is SQVTM and CDR2 is ANQGSEA. The CDR3 bases are TGCAGCGTTGAAGGGCAGAATGGAAACACCATATATTTT. Its protein is CSVEGQNGNTIYF.

The chain recombines TRBV9 with TRBJ2-3, with D tentatively TRBD2 (5 bases). This CDR3 region has 14 residues. The V gene's germline CDR1 is SGDLS and CDR2 YYNGEE. Trimming took 0 bases from V and 4 from J, leaving 9 bases between them. The CDR3 sequence is CASSVVSGPDTQYF. CDR3 bases: TGTGCCAGCAGCGTAGTAAGCGGCCCAGATACGCAGTATTTT.

The chain employs TRBV27 and TRBJ1-3; D unclear. Trimming stripped 6 bases from V and 11 bases from J, with 8 bases between. The CDR3 spans 10 residues. In germline, CDR1 is MNHEY, CDR2 SMNVEV (reference sequence). CDR3: CASSSPAIYF. The CDR3 bases are TGTGCCAGCAGCTCCCCTGCCATATATTTT.

The chain carries TRBV30 and TRBJ2-2; maybe TRBD2 (5 bases). The CDR3 contains 17 residues. V shed 1 base and J shed 2 bases, with 17 bases lying between them. Germline-derived CDR1 and CDR2 are GTSNPN and SVGIG (reference sequence). The CDR3 region is CAWSDPGSGVNTGELFF. CDR3 bases: TGTGCCTGGAGTGACCCGGGGAGCGGAGTCAACACCGGGGAGCTGTTTTTT.

This chain connects TRBV19 to TRBJ1-5, with D tentatively TRBD1 (6 bases). The V end lost 9 bases, the J end lost 2 bases, and 14 bases lay between the germline ends. This CDR3 is 14 amino acids long. Germline V CDR1 and CDR2: LNHDA, SQIVND (reference sequence). The CDR3 nucleotides read TGTGCCAGCAGGAAGGCAGGGGGCAATCAGCCCCAGCATTTT. Amino acids: CASRKAGGNQPQHF. The variable domain in full, with the rest retrieved from reference TRBV19 and TRBJ1-5, is DGGITQSPKYLFRKEGQNVTLSCEQNLNHDAMYWYRQDPGQGLRLIYYSQIVNDFQKGDIAEGYSVSREKKESFPLTVTSAQKNPTAFYLCASRKAGGNQPQHFGDGTRLSIL.

This chain connects TRBV5-1 to TRBJ2-1; TRBD2 aligns across 10 bases. Trimming took 2 bases from V and 8 from J; bases not matched to a gene: 7. Germline lookup yields CDR1 SGHRS and CDR2 YFSETQ. CDR3 length equals 15 residues. CDR3 sequence: CASSLGAGGSDEQFF. CDR3 in DNA: TGCGCCAGCAGCTTAGGAGCGGGAGGGTCCGATGAGCAGTTCTTC.

The chain uses TRBV18 and TRBJ1-2; 7 nucleotides align to TRBD1. The V gene's germline CDR1 is KGHSH and CDR2 LQKENI. J gave up 7 bases and V 5 bases, and 13 bases lay outside the gene matches. The CDR3 loop spans 15 amino acids. The CDR3 spells CASSADRASFSGYTF. CDR3 sequence (DNA): TGTGCCAGCTCAGCTGACAGGGCTTCCTTTAGTGGCTACACCTTC.

The rearrangement links TRBV4-1 to TRBJ2-5; D is possibly TRBD2 (5 bases). The CDR3 has 13 amino acids. The V end was cut by 4 bases, the J end by 4 bases, with 10 bases between. Germline V gene lookup returns CDR1 MGHRA and CDR2 YSYEKL. The CDR3 nucleotides are TGCGCCAGCAGCCTGGCCCGGGGAGAGACCCAGTACTTC. This translates into CASSLARGETQYF.

This clone came up once. This chain links TRBV7-2 with TRBJ1-6; TRBD1 matches 9 bases. From germline, CDR1 is SGHTA and CDR2 FQGNSA. The CDR3 is made up of 17 amino acids. V lost 0 bases to trimming and J lost 10 bases; unmatched junction nucleotides: 10. Here the CDR3 reads CASSLAGTGRIVSPLHF. In DNA form, the CDR3 reads TGTGCCAGCAGCTTAGCCGGGACAGGGAGGATAGTGTCACCCCTCCACTTT.

The V and J genes are TRBV15 and TRBJ1-5; D uncertain. Germline V CDR1 and CDR2: LNHNV, YYDKDF (reference sequence). V shed 3 bases and J shed 4 bases, with 7 bases lying between them. CDR3 length equals 13 residues. CDR3 sequence reads: CATSSLRNQPQHF. The CDR3 coding sequence is TGTGCCACCAGCAGCCTTAGAAATCAGCCCCAGCATTTT.

The chain recombines TRBV4-1 with TRBJ2-1; 12 bases line up with TRBD2. J gave up 7 bases and V 1 base, and 5 bases lay outside the gene matches. Per the germline V gene, CDR1 is MGHRA and CDR2 is YSYEKL. The CDR3 spans 16 residues. The CDR3 bases are TGCGCCAGCAGCCAAGTGACTAGCGGGAGTCGGAATGAGCAGTTCTTC. Translated: CASSQVTSGSRNEQFF.

Concerning this clone itself: An end of the junction does not agree with germline; a read error may underlie this. The chain joins TRBV2 to TRBJ1-1, with 8 bases that match TRBD1. The CDR3 consists of 14 residues. Germline-derived CDR1 and CDR2 are SNHLY and FYNNEI. The CDR3 region has the DNA TGTGCCAGCATTGAACAGGGGGGTAAGCTTGAAGCTTTCTTT. Translated: CASIEQGGKLEAFF. The full variable domain, completed using reference TRBV2 and TRBJ1-1, is EPEVTQTPSHQVTQMGQEVILRCVPISNHLYFYWYRQILGQKVEFLVSFYNNEISEKSEIFDDQFSVERPDGSNFTLKIRSTKLEDSAMYFCASIEQGGKLEAFFGQGTRLTVV.

The chain uses TRBV7-2 and TRBJ1-5; 8 bases map to TRBD1. V lost 6 bases and J lost 7; bases outside the gene matches: 5. CDR1 is SGHTA, CDR2 FQGNSA, per germline. The CDR3 is 13 amino acids. CDR3 nucleotides: TGTGCCAGCAGTCCGGACAGGGAACAGCCCCAGCATTTT. Protein sequence: CASSPDREQPQHF.

V gene TRBV12-3 or TRBV12-4 combines with J gene TRBJ2-1; a possible D gene is TRBD1 (6 bases). V lost 1 base, J lost 9 bases, and 10 bases lay in between. The CDR3 runs to 13 residues. DNA for the CDR3: TGTGCCAGCAGTTTAGGCGACAGGTCTGAGCAGTTCTTC. Protein sequence: CASSLGDRSEQFF.

Comments on this clone: The sample carries other DNA sequences with the same CDR3. This rearrangement joins TRBV27 to TRBJ2-3; 7 bases match TRBD2. There are 15 residues in the CDR3. Germline loops: CDR1 MNHEY, CDR2 SMNVEV (reference sequence). With 2 bases clipped from V and 1 base from J, the junction kept 3 bases outside the gene matches. In DNA form, the CDR3 reads TGTGCCAGCAGTTTAGGCGGGAGAGGCACAGATACGCAGTATTTT. Residues: CASSLGGRGTDTQYF.

The chain combines TRBV18 with TRBJ2-7; no clear D. Germline-derived CDR1 and CDR2 are KGHSH and LQKENI. CDR3 length equals 14 residues. V lost 1 base and J lost 4, with 11 bases in between. The CDR3 DNA reads TGTGCCAGCTCACCACAGAGGCCCCCATACGAGCAGTACTTC. Amino acid sequence: CASSPQRPPYEQYF.

V usage is TRBV5-5 and J usage is TRBJ1-4; D might be TRBD1 (6 bases). The germline V gene has CDR1 SGHKS and CDR2 YYEKEE (reference sequence). This CDR3 comprises 15 residues. Trimming pared 4 bases from V and 8 bases from J, leaving 18 bases between. In DNA, the CDR3 is TGTGCCAGCAGCCCGACAGGCGGATCTATCGAAAAACTGTTTTTT. Protein sequence: CASSPTGGSIEKLFF. Based on the CDR3 plus reference TRBV5-5 and TRBJ1-4, the full variable domain is DAGVTQSPTHLIKTRGQQVTLRCSPISGHKSVSWYQQVLGQGPQFIFQYYEKEERGRGNFPDRFSARQFPNYSSELNVNALLLGDSALYLCASSPTGGSIEKLFFGSGTQLSVL.

The gene calls are TRBV28 and TRBJ1-5; 11 bases are a match to TRBD1. V gave up 7 bases and J gave up 7 bases; unmatched junction bases: 6. This CDR3 is built from 14 residues. Germline CDR1 and CDR2: MDHEN and SYDVKM. CDR3 DNA sequence: TGTGCCAGCATCTGGACAGGGGGCAGGCAGCCCCAGCATTTT. Translation gives CASIWTGGRQPQHF. The whole variable domain, filled in from reference TRBV28 and TRBJ1-5, reads DVKVTQSSRYLVKRTGEKVFLECVQDMDHENMFWYRQDPGLGLRLIYFSYDVKMKEKGDIPEGYSVSREKKERFSLILESASTNQTSMYLCASIWTGGRQPQHFGDGTRLSIL.

This clone was picked up a small number of times. The chain combines TRBV11-3 with TRBJ1-1; D remains unclear. Germline CDR1 SGHNT, CDR2 YENEEA. Trimming removed 7 bases at V and 4 bases at J, with 10 bases between. CDR3 length: 12 residues. The CDR3 sequence: CASTPLRTEAFF. DNA of the CDR3: TGTGCCAGCACCCCTTTGCGCACTGAAGCTTTCTTT.

The rearrangement joins TRBV6-1 to TRBJ1-2, with 7 bases lining up with TRBD1. From germline, CDR1 is MNHNS and CDR2 SASEGT. The CDR3 consists of 17 residues. Germline trimming cut 0 bases from V and 2 bases from J; bases unmatched to any gene: 9. The DNA of the CDR3 is TGTGCCAGCAGTGAAGCGCTTACAGGGGCCGGCAACTATGGCTACACCTTC. Translated, it gives CASSEALTGAGNYGYTF.

The chain is built from TRBV11-1 and TRBJ1-1; 8 bases match TRBD1. This CDR3 is 14 amino acids long. J gave up 7 bases and V 4 bases, and 8 bases lay outside the gene matches. Germline V gene lookup returns CDR1 SGHAT and CDR2 FQDESV (reference sequence). CDR3 sequence (DNA): TGTGCCAGCAGCTCCAGACAGGGGAGGATTGAAGCTTTCTTT. Protein product: CASSSRQGRIEAFF.